This paragraph covers one TCR beta chain sequence. This clonotype is described as large (0.1 to 1%). No antigen is known for it. Base qualities are missing; no much larger clone stands one base away. To purify naive CD4+ T cells, the Miltenyi Naive CD4+ T Cell Isolation kit was used, and CD25 microbeads served to deplete Tregs. A larger group of fewer than 30 breast cancer patients was studied by sequencing a single TRBV12-4/TRBJ1-2 rearrangement in tumor Tregs and blood Treg, naive and memory CD4+ cells. Ficoll density gradient centrifugation was used to isolate mononuclear cells from either lymph nodes or less than 55 ml of peripheral blood. A purity exceeding 90% was confirmed by FACS for the sorted cell populations. This entry comes from a study (dated by TCRdb to between 2014 and 2017). General notes on the study: The study examined whether tumor-infiltrating Tregs in breast cancer are drawn from blood Tregs or arise in situ by conversion from other CD4+ T cell subsets. The research as a whole found: Tumor memory CD4+ T cell TCR gene usage was found to cluster with blood and lymph node memory CD4+ cells and with lymph node naive CD4+ cells. Rather than covering whole repertoires, validation in the larger cohort was restricted to a single TCR beta V-J rearrangement. Across about two dozen patients, roughly an eighth of tumor Treg TRBV12-4/TRBJ1-2 sequences were shared with naive CD4+ cells, compared with less than 2.3% shared with blood Tregs or memory cells. The greatest overlap of tumor-infiltrating Treg TCR alpha and beta sequences was observed with tumor naive CD4+ T cells, followed by blood naive CD4+ T cells.

The CDR3 contains 15 residues, cysteine and phenylalanine counted. The kept DNA is CDR3 alone, 45 bases in frame from the first base. The junction carries 18 bases between V and J, which are trimmed by 6 bases and 4 bases respectively. The library came from multiplex PCR. The instrument given in TCRdb is Ion Torrent PGM. For the approximately 24-patient analysis, adaptor-ligated barcode primers were used to amplify TRBV12-4/TRBJ1-2 clonotypes. TRBV12-4/TRBJ1-2 amplicons from the 23-patient cohort were sequenced on the Ion Personal Genome Machine system. The original pipeline was this. For each of nine subset-tissue groups, sequencing data from the five patients were pooled, and the groups were then compared using unsupervised clustering of TCR gene usage. The Morisita-Horn index was used to calculate repertoire similarity, with shared sequences weighted according to their contribution to each repertoire. TCRdb itself trimmed the public reads at Q25 with fastp, ran MiXCR and retained productive beta chains. Each entry merges the rows of one CDR3 protein and shows their most common DNA and genes. The V and J calls and clone size come from TCRdb's table, not from the authors' own analysis. The sample has about 1,200 distinct CDR3 sequences on record, less than 25% of them singletons. Approximately 5% of the sample lies in the top ten.

Material: naive CD4+ T cells sorted from blood. The meaning of the sample's cell subset or site label: naive CD4+ T cells, CD4+CD45RA+CD25-. The rearranged chain carries TRBV12-3 or TRBV12-4 and TRBJ1-2; too little of a D gene remains to name it. The sequence came from a female donor with breast cancer. The DNA is as follows: TGTGCCAGCAGCTTAACCCGGACGGTTAGCTATGGCTACACCTTC. This yields the protein CASSLTRTVSYGYTF.